This T cell receptor beta chain is from a study of T cell repertoires in cytomegalovirus infection. Study summary: Public TCR beta signature analysis indicated the presence of both CMV infection and matching HLA type.

Each CDR3 protein is one row after TCRdb ran MiXCR on the reads. The sample has some 320,000 distinct CDR3 sequences, about 29% seen once. Germline-derived CDR1 and CDR2 are DFQATT and SNEGSKA (reference sequence). This CDR3 region has 16 residues. The trim removed 1 base at V and 0 bases at J, leaving 6 bases unmatched. This clonotype came up a few times. Its target is unknown. This specimen consisted of cultured PBMCs, obtained from culture after CMV antigen stimulation. This clonotype was sampled from a human donor in good health (CMV status not recorded). Some clones in this sample may be carry-over from other donors' samples. The chain is built from TRBV20-1 and TRBJ2-3; TRBD2 agrees at 8 bases. CDR3 sequence reads: CSARVPSGSSTDTQYF. DNA for the CDR3: TGCAGTGCTAGAGTCCCTAGCGGGTCTAGCACAGATACGCAGTATTTT.